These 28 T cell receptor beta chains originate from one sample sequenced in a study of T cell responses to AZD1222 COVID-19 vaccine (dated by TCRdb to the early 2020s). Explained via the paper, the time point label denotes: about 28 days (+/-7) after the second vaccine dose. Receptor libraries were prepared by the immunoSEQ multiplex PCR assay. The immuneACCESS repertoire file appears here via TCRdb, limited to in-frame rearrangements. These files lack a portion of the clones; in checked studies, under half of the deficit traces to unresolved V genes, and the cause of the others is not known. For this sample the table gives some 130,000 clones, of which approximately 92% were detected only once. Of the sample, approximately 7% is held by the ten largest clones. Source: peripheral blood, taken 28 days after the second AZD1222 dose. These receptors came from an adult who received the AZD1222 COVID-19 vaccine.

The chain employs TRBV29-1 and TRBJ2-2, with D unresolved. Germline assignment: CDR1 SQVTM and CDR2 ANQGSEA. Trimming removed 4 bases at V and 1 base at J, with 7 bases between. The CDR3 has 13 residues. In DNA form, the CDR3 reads TGCAGCGTTGTAAACAGGAACACCGGGGAGCTGTTTTTT. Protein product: CSVVNRNTGELFF.

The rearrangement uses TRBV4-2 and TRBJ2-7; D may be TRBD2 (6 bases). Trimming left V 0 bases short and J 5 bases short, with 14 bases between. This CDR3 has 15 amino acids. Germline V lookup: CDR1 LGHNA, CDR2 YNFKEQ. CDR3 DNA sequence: TGTGCCAGCAGCCAAGACGGGGGTAAAGGGAACGAGCAGTACTTC. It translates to CASSQDGGKGNEQYF.

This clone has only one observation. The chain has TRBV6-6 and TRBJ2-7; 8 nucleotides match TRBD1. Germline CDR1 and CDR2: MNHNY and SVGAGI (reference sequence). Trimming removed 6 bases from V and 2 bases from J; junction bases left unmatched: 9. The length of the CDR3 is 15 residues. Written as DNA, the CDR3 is TGTGCCAGCAGGAACACAGGGGGGATCGCCTACGAGCAGTACTTC. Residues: CASRNTGGIAYEQYF.

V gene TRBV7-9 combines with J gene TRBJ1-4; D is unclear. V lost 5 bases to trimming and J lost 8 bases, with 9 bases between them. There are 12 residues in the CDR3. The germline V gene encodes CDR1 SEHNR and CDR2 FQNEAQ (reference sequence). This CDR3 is CASSPQQEKLFF. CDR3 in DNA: TGTGCCAGCAGCCCACAACAGGAAAAACTGTTTTTT.

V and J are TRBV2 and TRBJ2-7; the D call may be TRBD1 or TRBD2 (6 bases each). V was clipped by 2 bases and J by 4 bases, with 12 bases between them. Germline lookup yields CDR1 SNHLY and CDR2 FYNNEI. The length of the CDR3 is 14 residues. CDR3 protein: CASSELGAGYEQYF. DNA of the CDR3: TGTGCCAGCAGTGAATTGGGGGCGGGATACGAGCAGTACTTC. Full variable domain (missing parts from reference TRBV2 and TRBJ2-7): EPEVTQTPSHQVTQMGQEVILRCVPISNHLYFYWYRQILGQKVEFLVSFYNNEISEKSEIFDDQFSVERPDGSNFTLKIRSTKLEDSAMYFCASSELGAGYEQYFGPGTRLTVT.

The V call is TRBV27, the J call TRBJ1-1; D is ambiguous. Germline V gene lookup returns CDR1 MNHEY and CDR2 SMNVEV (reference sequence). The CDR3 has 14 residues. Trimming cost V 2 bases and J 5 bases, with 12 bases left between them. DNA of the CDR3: TGTGCCAGCAGTTTAGTACCATATGGGACTGAAGCTTTCTTT. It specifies CASSLVPYGTEAFF.

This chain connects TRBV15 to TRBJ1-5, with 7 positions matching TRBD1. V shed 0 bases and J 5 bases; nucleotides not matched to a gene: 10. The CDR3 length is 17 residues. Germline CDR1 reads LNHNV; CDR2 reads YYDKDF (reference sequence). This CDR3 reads CATSRDIVGGGHQPQHF. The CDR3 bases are TGTGCCACCAGCAGAGATATCGTAGGGGGCGGGCATCAGCCCCAGCATTTT.

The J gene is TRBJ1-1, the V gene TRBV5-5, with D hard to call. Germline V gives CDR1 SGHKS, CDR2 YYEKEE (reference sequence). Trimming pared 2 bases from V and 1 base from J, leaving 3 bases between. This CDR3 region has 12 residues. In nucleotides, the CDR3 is TGTGCCAGCAGCTTTAGGAACACTGAAGCTTTCTTT. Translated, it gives CASSFRNTEAFF.

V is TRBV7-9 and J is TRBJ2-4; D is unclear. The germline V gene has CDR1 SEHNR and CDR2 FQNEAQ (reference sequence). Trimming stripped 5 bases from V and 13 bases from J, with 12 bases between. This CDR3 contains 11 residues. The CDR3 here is CASSLEERQYF. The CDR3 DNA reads TGTGCCAGCAGCCTCGAGGAGAGGCAGTACTTC. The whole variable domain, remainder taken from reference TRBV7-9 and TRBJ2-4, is DTGVSQNPRHKITKRGQNVTFRCDPISEHNRLYWYRQTLGQGPEFLTYFQNEAQLEKSRLLSDRFSAERPKGSFSTLEIQRTEQGDSAMYLCASSLEERQYFGAGTRLSVL.

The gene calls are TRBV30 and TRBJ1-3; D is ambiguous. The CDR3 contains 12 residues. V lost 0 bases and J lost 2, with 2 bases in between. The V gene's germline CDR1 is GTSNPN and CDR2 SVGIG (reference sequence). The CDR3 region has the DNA TGTGCCTGGAGTGTAACTGGAAACACCATATATTTT. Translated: CAWSVTGNTIYF.

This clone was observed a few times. In DNA form, the CDR3 reads TGTGCCAGCAGCCAAGAAGCAATGCCTAATGAAAAACTGTTTTTT. The encoded protein is CASSQEAMPNEKLFF. V usage is TRBV4-2 and J usage is TRBJ1-4; D is unresolved. V lost 0 bases, J lost 3 bases, and 8 bases lay in between. This CDR3 has 15 amino acids. Germline values: CDR1 LGHNA, CDR2 YNFKEQ.

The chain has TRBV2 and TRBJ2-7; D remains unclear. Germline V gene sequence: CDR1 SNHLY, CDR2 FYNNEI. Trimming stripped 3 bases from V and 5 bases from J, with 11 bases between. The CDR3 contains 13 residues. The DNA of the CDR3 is TGTGCCAGCAGTGAGGGAAGACGGAACGAGCAGTACTTC. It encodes CASSEGRRNEQYF. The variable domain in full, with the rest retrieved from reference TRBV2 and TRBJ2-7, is EPEVTQTPSHQVTQMGQEVILRCVPISNHLYFYWYRQILGQKVEFLVSFYNNEISEKSEIFDDQFSVERPDGSNFTLKIRSTKLEDSAMYFCASSEGRRNEQYFGPGTRLTVT.

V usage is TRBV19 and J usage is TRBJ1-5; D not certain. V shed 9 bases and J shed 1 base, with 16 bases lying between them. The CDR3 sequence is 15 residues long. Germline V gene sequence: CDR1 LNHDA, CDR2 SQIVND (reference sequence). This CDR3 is CASKALLGSNQPQHF. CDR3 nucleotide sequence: TGTGCCAGCAAAGCCCTCTTGGGGAGCAATCAGCCCCAGCATTTT.

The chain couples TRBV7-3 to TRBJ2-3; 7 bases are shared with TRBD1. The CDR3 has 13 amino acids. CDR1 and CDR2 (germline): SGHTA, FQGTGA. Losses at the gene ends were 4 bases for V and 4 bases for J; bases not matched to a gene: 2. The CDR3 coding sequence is TGTGCCAGCAGCTCGACAGGGTCAGATACGCAGTATTTT. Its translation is CASSSTGSDTQYF. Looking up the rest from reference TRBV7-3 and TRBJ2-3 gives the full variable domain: GAGVSQTPSNKVTEKGKYVELRCDPISGHTALYWYRQSLGQGPEFLIYFQGTGAADDSGLPNDRFFAVRPEGSVSTLKIQRTERGDSAVYLCASSSTGSDTQYFGPGTRLTVL.

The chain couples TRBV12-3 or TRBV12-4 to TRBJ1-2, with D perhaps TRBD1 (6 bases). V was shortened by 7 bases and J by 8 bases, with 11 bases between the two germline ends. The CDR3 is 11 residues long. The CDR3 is CASTGAGGYTF. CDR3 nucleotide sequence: TGTGCCAGCACGGGGGCTGGGGGCTACACCTTC.

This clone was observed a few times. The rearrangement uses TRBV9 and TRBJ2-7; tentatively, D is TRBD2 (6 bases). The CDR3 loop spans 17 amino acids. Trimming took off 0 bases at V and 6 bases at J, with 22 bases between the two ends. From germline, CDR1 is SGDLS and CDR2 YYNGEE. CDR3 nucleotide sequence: TGTGCCAGCAGCGTAGGATCTCCGCTGATTGGGGGAGGCGAGCAGTACTTC. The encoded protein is CASSVGSPLIGGGEQYF.

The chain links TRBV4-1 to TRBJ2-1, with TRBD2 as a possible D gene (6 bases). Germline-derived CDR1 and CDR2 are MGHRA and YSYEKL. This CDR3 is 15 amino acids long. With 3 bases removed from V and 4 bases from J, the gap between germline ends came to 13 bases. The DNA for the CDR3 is TGCGCCAGCAGCCACCGGGACTGGCTATACAATGAGCAGTTCTTC. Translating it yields CASSHRDWLYNEQFF.

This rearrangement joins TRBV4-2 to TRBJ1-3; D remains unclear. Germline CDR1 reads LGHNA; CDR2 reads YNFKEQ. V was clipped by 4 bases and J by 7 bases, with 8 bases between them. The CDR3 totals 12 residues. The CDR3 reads CASSLSVNTIYF. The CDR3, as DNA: TGTGCCAGCAGCCTCTCGGTGAACACCATATATTTT.

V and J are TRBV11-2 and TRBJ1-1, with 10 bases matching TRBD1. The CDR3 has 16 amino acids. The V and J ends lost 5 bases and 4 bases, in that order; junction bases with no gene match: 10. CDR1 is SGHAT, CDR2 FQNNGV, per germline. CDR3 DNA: TGTGCCAGCAGCCTCGAGACAGGGGGCGAAGGCACTGAAGCTTTCTTT. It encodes CASSLETGGEGTEAFF.

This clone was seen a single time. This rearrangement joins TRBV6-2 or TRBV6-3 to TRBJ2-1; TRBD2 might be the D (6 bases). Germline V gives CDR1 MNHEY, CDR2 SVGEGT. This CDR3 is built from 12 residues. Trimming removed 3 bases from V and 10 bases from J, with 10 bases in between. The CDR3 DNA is TGTGCCAGCAGTTATGTGGCGGGAGAGCAGTTCTTC. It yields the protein CASSYVAGEQFF.

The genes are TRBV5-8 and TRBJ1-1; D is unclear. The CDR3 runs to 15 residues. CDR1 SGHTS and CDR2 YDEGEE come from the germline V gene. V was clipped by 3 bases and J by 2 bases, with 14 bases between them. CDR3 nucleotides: TGTGCCAGCAGCTCCCGTCCGGGTACCAACACTGAAGCTTTCTTT. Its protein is CASSSRPGTNTEAFF.

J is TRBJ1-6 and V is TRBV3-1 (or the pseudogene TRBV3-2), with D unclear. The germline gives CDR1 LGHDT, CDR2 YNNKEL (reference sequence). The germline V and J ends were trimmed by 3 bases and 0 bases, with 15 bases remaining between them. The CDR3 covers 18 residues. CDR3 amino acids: CASSHFLQASSYNSPLHF. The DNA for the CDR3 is TGTGCCAGCAGCCATTTCCTCCAGGCGAGCTCCTATAATTCACCCCTCCACTTT.

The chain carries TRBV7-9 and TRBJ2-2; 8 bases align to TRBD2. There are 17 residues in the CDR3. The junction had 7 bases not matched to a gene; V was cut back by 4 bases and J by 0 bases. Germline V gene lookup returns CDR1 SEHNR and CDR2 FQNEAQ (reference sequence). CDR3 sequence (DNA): TGTGCCAGCAGCTCCCCGTCGGGGGGGTCGAACACCGGGGAGCTGTTTTTT. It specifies CASSSPSGGSNTGELFF.

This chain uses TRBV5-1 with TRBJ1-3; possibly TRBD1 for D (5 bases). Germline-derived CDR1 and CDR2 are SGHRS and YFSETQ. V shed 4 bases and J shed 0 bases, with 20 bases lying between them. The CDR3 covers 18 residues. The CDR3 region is CASSPRYRAGGSGNTIYF. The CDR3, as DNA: TGCGCCAGCAGCCCCCGGTACCGTGCCGGGGGCTCTGGAAACACCATATATTTT.

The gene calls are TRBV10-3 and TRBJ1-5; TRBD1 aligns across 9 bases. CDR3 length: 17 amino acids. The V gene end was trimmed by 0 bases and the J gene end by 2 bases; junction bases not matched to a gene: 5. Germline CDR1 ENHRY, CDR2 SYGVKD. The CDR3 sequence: CAISESTGGGGNQPQHF. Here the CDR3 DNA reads TGTGCCATCAGTGAGTCGACAGGGGGGGGAGGCAATCAGCCCCAGCATTTT.

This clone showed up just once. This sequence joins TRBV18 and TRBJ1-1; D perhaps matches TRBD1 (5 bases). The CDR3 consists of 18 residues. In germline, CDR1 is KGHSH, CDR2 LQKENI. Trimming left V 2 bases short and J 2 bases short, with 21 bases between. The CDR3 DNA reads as TGTGCCAGCTCACCATTATCGACGGGAACAGGAACAAACACTGAAGCTTTCTTT. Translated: CASSPLSTGTGTNTEAFF.

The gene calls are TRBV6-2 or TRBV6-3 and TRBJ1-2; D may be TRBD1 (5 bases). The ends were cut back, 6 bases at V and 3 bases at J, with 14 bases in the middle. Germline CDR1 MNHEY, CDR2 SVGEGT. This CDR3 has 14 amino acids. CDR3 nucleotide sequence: TGTGCCAGCAGCCGACGGGACGGACACTATGGCTACACCTTC. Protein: CASSRRDGHYGYTF.

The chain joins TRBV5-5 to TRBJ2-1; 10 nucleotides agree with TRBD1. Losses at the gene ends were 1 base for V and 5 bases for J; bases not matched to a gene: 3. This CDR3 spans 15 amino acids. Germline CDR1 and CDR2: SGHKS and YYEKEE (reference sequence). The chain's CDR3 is CASSLFGTGDNEQFF. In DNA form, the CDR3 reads TGTGCCAGCAGCTTGTTCGGGACAGGGGACAATGAGCAGTTCTTC.